Sequencing of this T cell receptor (beta chain) was carried out in a study of blood T cells in healthy people across ages. Overall study: When template switching was applied, about one barcoded beta molecule was captured per two T cells.

This CDR3 region has 16 residues. V was pared by 0 bases and J by 0 bases, with 12 bases between. In germline, CDR1 is DFQATT, CDR2 SNEGSKA (reference sequence). Points from the study as a whole: When set beside aged donors, long-lived donors presented more naive CD4+ cells and higher diversity.

Only a few counts were recorded for this clonotype. Its antigen remains unidentified. Sample-barcoded 5' priming and a J-beta primer mix drove a second PCR of 7 to 11 cycles. Each of the cDNA molecules was tagged by a template-switch adaptor with 12 random nucleotides. Using its own MiXCR run on the 5' RACE reads, TCRdb lists one record per CDR3 protein. The profile shows roughly 1.6 million distinct CDR3 sequences, around 35% of them singletons. Sample: blood. The clonotype was recovered from a woman under 40 in good health. V and J are TRBV20-1 and TRBJ2-1, with D possibly TRBD1 on 5 matching bases. The CDR3 nucleotides read TGCAGTGCTAGAGATCGACAGCGCAGCTCCTACAATGAGCAGTTCTTC. This sequence encodes CSARDRQRSSYNEQFF.